Below are 10 T cell receptor beta chains sequenced from a single sample in a study of T cell changes during pregnancy in multiple sclerosis. Sequencing was performed with immunoSEQ multiplex PCR; in TCRdb, only in-frame clones are kept and a portion is missing. The sample has some 47,000 clones, about 96% seen once. Sequencing used peripheral blood, obtained in the second trimester of pregnancy. The receptors shown here come from a female donor with multiple sclerosis, enrolled in a pregnancy study.

The chain uses TRBV7-9 and TRBJ1-5; 11 positions agree with TRBD1. Germline V gene lookup returns CDR1 SEHNR and CDR2 FQNEAQ (reference sequence). This CDR3 is 17 amino acids long. The ends lost 4 bases at V and 4 bases at J; junction bases unmatched: 9. Written as DNA, the CDR3 is TGTGCCAGCAGCTCCAGCACCGGGACAGGGGGGAATCAGCCCCAGCATTTT. Protein: CASSSSTGTGGNQPQHF.

This chain connects TRBV25-1 to TRBJ2-3; D uncertain. Germline CDR1 reads MGHDK; CDR2 reads SYGVNS. The ends were cut back, 3 bases at V and 4 bases at J, with 8 bases in the middle. The CDR3 is 13 amino acids. CDR3 sequence: CASSDRQADTQYF. The DNA of the CDR3 is TGTGCCAGCAGTGATCGTCAGGCAGATACGCAGTATTTT.

V gene TRBV2 combines with J gene TRBJ2-5; D is possibly TRBD1 (6 bases). Germline CDR1 is SNHLY and CDR2 is FYNNEI. The length of the CDR3 is 13 residues. Trimming stripped 6 bases from V and 3 bases from J, with 11 bases between. The CDR3 nucleotides read TGTGCCAGCAGGAAGGGGACAAAAGAGACCCAGTACTTC. Translation gives CASRKGTKETQYF.

The chain combines TRBV11-2 with TRBJ2-5; 7 bases align to TRBD1. The germline gives CDR1 SGHAT, CDR2 FQNNGV. With 5 bases clipped from V and 2 bases from J, the junction kept 8 bases outside the gene matches. The CDR3 length is 15 residues. CDR3 region: CASSPAGTAQETQYF. CDR3 sequence (DNA): TGTGCCAGCAGCCCAGCCGGGACAGCACAAGAGACCCAGTACTTC.

V is TRBV9 and J is TRBJ2-1; TRBD2 aligns across 9 bases. V dropped 5 bases and J dropped 7; count of bases not matched to a gene: 10. CDR3 length equals 15 residues. CDR1 is SGDLS, CDR2 YYNGEE, per germline. CDR3 amino acids: CASSNSGSSVNEQFF. The CDR3 region has the DNA TGTGCCAGCAGTAATAGCGGGAGTTCGGTGAATGAGCAGTTCTTC.

The V and J genes are TRBV9 and TRBJ2-3; 10 nucleotides agree with TRBD2. Germline-derived CDR1 and CDR2 are SGDLS and YYNGEE. The CDR3 covers 15 residues. J gave up 2 bases and V 4 bases, and 4 bases lay outside the gene matches. Here the CDR3 reads CASSLAGGPTDTQYF. The CDR3 nucleotides read TGTGCCAGCAGCTTAGCGGGGGGACCCACAGATACGCAGTATTTT. The full variable domain, completed using reference TRBV9 and TRBJ2-3, is DSGVTQTPKHLITATGQRVTLRCSPRSGDLSVYWYQQSLDQGLQFLIQYYNGEERAKGNILERFSAQQFPDLHSELNLSSLELGDSALYFCASSLAGGPTDTQYFGPGTRLTVL.

The J gene is TRBJ1-1, the V gene TRBV18; no clear D gene. The CDR3 length is 14 residues. Trimming stripped 2 bases from V and 4 bases from J, with 11 bases between. Germline V lookup: CDR1 KGHSH, CDR2 LQKENI. This CDR3 reads CASSPTLGGTEAFF. The CDR3, as DNA: TGTGCCAGCTCACCAACCCTTGGCGGCACTGAAGCTTTCTTT.

This chain links TRBV5-1 with TRBJ2-1, with D possibly being TRBD2 (5 bases). The CDR3 runs 15 residues. V gave up 5 bases and J gave up 0 bases, with 12 bases separating them. Germline V CDR1 and CDR2: SGHRS, YFSETQ. CDR3 nucleotides: TGCGCCAGCAGGGCCTCCGGGGACTCCTACAATGAGCAGTTCTTC. It is translated as CASRASGDSYNEQFF.

The chain uses TRBV15 and TRBJ1-2; TRBD1 is a possible D gene (6 bases). Germline lookup yields CDR1 LNHNV and CDR2 YYDKDF (reference sequence). Trimming left V 4 bases short and J 6 bases short, with 15 bases between. The CDR3 length is 14 residues. The CDR3 DNA reads TGTGCCACCAGCACACGCCAGACAGGACATGGCTACACCTTC. Translating it yields CATSTRQTGHGYTF.

This clone was seen just once. The chain has TRBV2 and TRBJ1-1; D gene uncertain. The CDR3 spans 13 residues. The germline gives CDR1 SNHLY, CDR2 FYNNEI. V was trimmed by 6 bases and J by 0 bases, leaving 8 bases between them. Here the CDR3 DNA reads TGTGCCAGCAGCGGTGACATGAACACTGAAGCTTTCTTT. Amino acid sequence: CASSGDMNTEAFF.